Sequencing of this T cell receptor (beta chain) was carried out in a study of human thymus T cells. Study results and caveats: Related research examined unrelated individuals and reported that their thymic repertoires overlapped highly. Across thymic and blood repertoires, the usage of V and J genes appeared to be biased.

Profiling relied on immunoSEQ multiplex PCR, and the TCRdb table lists in-frame clones only, not all of them. The sample records about 78,000 clones, just over 95% being singletons. A word on this clone: The target antigen is unknown.

Thymus tissue for the work was resected from patients undergoing corrective heart surgery. Finnish infants who were healthy and having corrective surgery for congenital heart defects made up the donors. Germline CDR1 is SGHTS and CDR2 is YDEGEE. V was shortened by 4 bases and J by 0 bases, with 10 bases between the two germline ends. This CDR3 comprises 14 residues. Sequencing was performed on thymus tissue. This rearrangement joins TRBV5-8 to TRBJ1-2; D not resolved. The receptor's source is a boy under two years old with a congenital heart defect but otherwise immunologically healthy. The CDR3 DNA reads as TGTGCCAGCAGCGGACCGGGAGCTAACTATGGCTACACCTTC. Protein sequence: CASSGPGANYGYTF.